A selection of T cell receptor beta chains follows, all from one sample in a study of cytomegalovirus exposure and HLA in healthy donors. Clones were read by immunoSEQ multiplex PCR, and TCRdb kept only the in-frame ones, dropping some. This repertoire comprises some 47,000 clones; its ten largest clones make up 2.1%. Sequenced input: PBMCs. These receptors all come from a woman aged 40 to 55 in good health and CMV-seronegative. Each CDR3 is given with its conserved first and last residue. D genes are given only for firm matches.

d_gene	v_gene	j_gene	CDR3aa	CDR3nt
TRBD1	TRBV15	TRBJ2-3	CATSRDRGQSTDTQYF	TGTGCCACCAGCAGAGATAGGGGGCAGAGCACAGATACGCAGTATTTT
TRBD1	TRBV4-3	TRBJ1-6	CASSRGQGYDNSPLHF	TGCGCCAGCAGCCGAGGACAGGGGTACGATAATTCACCCCTCCACTTT
TRBD1	TRBV12-5	TRBJ1-2	CASGFRGYGYTF	TGTGCTAGTGGTTTCAGGGGGTATGGCTACACCTTC
NA	TRBV6-1	TRBJ1-1	CASSPSGGTEAFF	TGTGCCAGCAGTCCCTCTGGGGGGACGGAAGCTTTCTTT
NA	TRBV7-8	TRBJ2-1	CASSRGAGDDNEQFF	TGTGCCAGCAGCCGTGGGGCAGGGGACGACAATGAGCAGTTCTTC
TRBD1	TRBV28	TRBJ1-3	CASSLAGTGGTSGNTIYF	TGTGCCAGCAGTTTAGCAGGGACAGGGGGTACCTCTGGAAACACCATATATTTT
TRBD2	TRBV2	TRBJ2-7	CASRLAGGAYEQYF	TGTGCCAGCCGACTAGCGGGAGGGGCCTACGAGCAGTACTTC
TRBD1	TRBV30	TRBJ1-2	CAWSSLGQAPGYTF	TGTGCCTGGAGTAGCCTCGGACAGGCGCCCGGCTACACCTTC
NA	TRBV30	TRBJ1-5	CAWSLGDSNQPQHF	TGTGCCTGGAGTTTAGGGGATAGCAATCAGCCCCAGCATTTT
NA	TRBV30	TRBJ2-7	CARSGAGTVYF	TGTGCCCGGAGTGGGGCCGGGACTGTATACTTC
NA	TRBV7-3	TRBJ2-2	CASSLAGDTGELFF	TGTGCCAGCAGCCTAGCTGGCGATACCGGGGAGCTGTTTTTT
TRBD2	TRBV2	TRBJ2-1	CASSARLARNEQFF	TGTGCCAGCAGTGCCCGACTAGCGCGCAATGAGCAGTTCTTC
NA	TRBV9	TRBJ2-3	CASAPGVGIRTDTQYF	TGTGCCAGCGCCCCCGGGGTGGGAATTCGCACAGATACGCAGTATTTT
TRBD1	TRBV9	TRBJ1-2	CASSVTGRGAGYTF	TGTGCCAGCAGCGTAACAGGCAGGGGGGCTGGCTACACCTTC
NA	TRBV12-5	TRBJ1-2	CASGLVEAKPYGYTF	TGTGCTAGTGGTTTGGTAGAGGCCAAACCATATGGCTACACCTTC
NA	TRBV19	TRBJ1-3	CATKDRNSGNTIYF	TGTGCCACCAAAGACAGGAACTCTGGAAACACCATATATTTT
NA	TRBV5-4	TRBJ2-2	CASSLSGNTGELFF	TGTGCCAGCAGCTTATCGGGGAACACCGGGGAGCTGTTTTTT
TRBD2	TRBV9	TRBJ2-1	CASSVGGGPSSYNEQFF	TGTGCCAGCAGCGTAGGCGGGGGTCCAAGCTCCTACAATGAGCAGTTCTTC
TRBD1	TRBV6-5	TRBJ1-4	CASRPFGQGEKLFF	TGTGCCAGCAGGCCATTTGGACAGGGGGAAAAACTGTTTTTT
NA	TRBV4-2	TRBJ1-4	CASSQDSPGGKLFF	TGTGCCAGCAGCCAAGATTCCCCGGGTGGAAAACTGTTTTTT
NA	TRBV10-2	TRBJ2-7	CATPAESLTYEQYF	TGCGCCACCCCTGCGGAGTCCCTTACCTACGAGCAGTACTTC
TRBD1	TRBV5-1	TRBJ1-3	CASSPGTGGNTIYF	TGCGCCAGCAGTCCCGGGACAGGGGGAAACACCATATATTTT
TRBD2	TRBV5-6	TRBJ2-3	CASSIGLAGGGGTDTQYF	TGTGCCAGCAGCATCGGACTAGCGGGGGGCGGGGGGACAGATACGCAGTATTTT
TRBD2	TRBV11-2	TRBJ2-5	CASSPTGGGQETQYF	TGTGCCAGCAGCCCGACTGGGGGGGGCCAAGAGACCCAGTACTTC
TRBD2	TRBV19	TRBJ2-7	CASRPSGLAAVYEQYF	TGTGCCAGTAGACCTAGCGGACTAGCGGCCGTCTACGAGCAGTACTTC
TRBD2	TRBV7-2	TRBJ2-1	CASSPSGSSSYEQFF	TGTGCCAGCAGTCCTAGCGGGAGCAGTTCGTATGAGCAGTTCTTC
TRBD1	TRBV6-5	TRBJ1-2	CASSYNPAGGPYGYTF	TGTGCCAGCAGTTACAACCCCGCAGGGGGCCCATATGGCTACACCTTC
TRBD1	TRBV2	TRBJ1-3	CASKQGVPYSGNTIYF	TGTGCCAGCAAACAGGGGGTACCTTACTCTGGAAACACCATATATTTT
TRBD1	TRBV5-1	TRBJ2-3	CASSRDSGPDTQYF	TGCGCCAGCAGCCGGGACAGCGGCCCAGATACGCAGTATTTT
TRBD1	TRBV5-1	TRBJ2-3	CASRGQGNEDTQYF	TGCGCCAGCAGGGGACAGGGAAATGAAGATACGCAGTATTTT
NA	TRBV7-3	TRBJ1-1	CASSNTGTEAFF	TGTGCCAGCAGTAACACAGGAACTGAAGCTTTCTTT
TRBD1	TRBV2	TRBJ1-1	CASNADRGTEAFF	TGTGCCAGCAACGCCGACAGGGGCACTGAAGCTTTCTTT
NA	TRBV5-6	TRBJ1-2	CASSVGGTLSYGYTF	TGTGCCAGCAGCGTCGGGGGTACTTTGTCCTATGGCTACACCTTC
TRBD2	TRBV19	TRBJ2-7	CASSQLAGEYEQYF	TGTGCCAGTAGTCAACTAGCGGGGGAATACGAGCAGTACTTC
TRBD1	TRBV19	TRBJ2-1	CASSGQGASNEQFF	TGTGCCAGTAGTGGACAGGGGGCTTCCAATGAGCAGTTCTTC
TRBD1	TRBV5-1	TRBJ2-5	CASTGTGQETQYF	TGCGCCAGCACCGGGACAGGGCAAGAGACCCAGTACTTC
NA	TRBV4-1	TRBJ2-3	CASWEAGGGDTQYF	TGCGCCAGCTGGGAAGCAGGGGGAGGAGATACGCAGTATTTT
TRBD1	TRBV10-3	TRBJ1-2	CAISESREGAQDYTF	TGTGCCATCAGTGAGTCGCGGGAGGGGGCTCAGGACTACACCTTC
TRBD1	TRBV29-1	TRBJ1-1	CSVDIQGATEAFF	TGCAGCGTTGATATTCAGGGGGCCACTGAAGCTTTCTTT
TRBD2	TRBV6-6	TRBJ2-7	CASSYSRGAGYEQYF	TGTGCCAGCAGTTACTCGCGGGGGGCGGGCTACGAGCAGTACTTC
TRBD2	TRBV13	TRBJ2-7	CASSPPAGSFYEQYF	TGTGCCAGCAGCCCCCCAGCGGGGTCCTTCTACGAGCAGTACTTC
NA	TRBV28	TRBJ1-2	CASSLTAQFSYGYTF	TGTGCCAGCAGTTTGACAGCCCAGTTCAGTTATGGCTACACCTTC
NA	TRBV30	TRBJ2-7	CAWSPPGAVYEQYF	TGTGCCTGGAGTCCCCCAGGGGCCGTCTACGAGCAGTACTTC
TRBD2	TRBV5-1	TRBJ2-1	CASSPTGGKNNEQFF	TGCGCCAGCAGCCCCACGGGGGGTAAAAACAATGAGCAGTTCTTC
NA	TRBV30	TRBJ2-1	CAWRVPSAVSDNEQFF	TGTGCCTGGAGGGTCCCAAGTGCGGTCTCCGACAATGAGCAGTTCTTC
TRBD1	TRBV5-6	TRBJ1-6	CASSLAYGRGNSPLHF	TGTGCCAGCAGCTTGGCCTACGGCAGGGGGAATTCACCCCTCCACTTT
NA	TRBV30	TRBJ2-1	CAWSSGLRTNEQFF	TGTGCCTGGAGTTCGGGACTCAGGACCAATGAGCAGTTCTTC
TRBD1	TRBV28	TRBJ1-5	CASITSPGTENLNQPQHF	TGTGCCAGCATCACCTCCCCTGGGACAGAAAATCTCAATCAGCCCCAGCATTTT
TRBD1	TRBV6-1	TRBJ2-2	CASSEGFGTATRGELFF	TGTGCCAGCAGTGAAGGTTTTGGGACAGCGACGAGAGGGGAGCTGTTTTTT
NA	TRBV6-1	TRBJ1-2	CASSAAGLYGYTF	TGTGCCAGCAGTGCGGCGGGGCTCTATGGCTACACCTTC
NA	TRBV28	TRBJ1-1	CASSPRGGAAFF	TGTGCCAGCAGTCCGCGGGGGGGAGCAGCTTTCTTT
TRBD1	TRBV5-1	TRBJ1-1	CASSVTGGWGNTEAFF	TGCGCCAGCAGCGTGACAGGGGGCTGGGGGAACACTGAAGCTTTCTTT
TRBD1	TRBV27	TRBJ1-6	CASSLQGNSPLHF	TGTGCCAGCAGTCTACAGGGGAATTCACCCCTCCACTTT
NA	TRBV10-3	TRBJ1-1	CAVQGPMNTEAFF	TGTGCCGTCCAGGGTCCTATGAACACTGAAGCTTTCTTT
NA	TRBV29-1	TRBJ1-1	CSVDPPGGTEAFF	TGCAGCGTTGACCCGCCAGGAGGGACTGAAGCTTTCTTT